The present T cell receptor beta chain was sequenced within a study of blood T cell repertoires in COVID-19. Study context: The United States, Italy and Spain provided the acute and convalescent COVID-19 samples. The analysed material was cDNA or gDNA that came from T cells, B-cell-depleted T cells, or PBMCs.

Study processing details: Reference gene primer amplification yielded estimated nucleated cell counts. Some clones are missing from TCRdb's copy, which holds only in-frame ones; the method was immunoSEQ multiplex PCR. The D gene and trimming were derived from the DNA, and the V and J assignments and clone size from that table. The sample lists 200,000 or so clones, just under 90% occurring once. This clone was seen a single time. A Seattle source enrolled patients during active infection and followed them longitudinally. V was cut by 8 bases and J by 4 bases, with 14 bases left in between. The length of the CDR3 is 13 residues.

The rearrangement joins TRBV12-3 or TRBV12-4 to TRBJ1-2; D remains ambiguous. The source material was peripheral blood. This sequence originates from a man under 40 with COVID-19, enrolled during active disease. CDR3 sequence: CASGLQQLYGYTF. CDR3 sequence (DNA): TGTGCCAGCGGACTACAGCAGCTCTATGGCTACACCTTC.